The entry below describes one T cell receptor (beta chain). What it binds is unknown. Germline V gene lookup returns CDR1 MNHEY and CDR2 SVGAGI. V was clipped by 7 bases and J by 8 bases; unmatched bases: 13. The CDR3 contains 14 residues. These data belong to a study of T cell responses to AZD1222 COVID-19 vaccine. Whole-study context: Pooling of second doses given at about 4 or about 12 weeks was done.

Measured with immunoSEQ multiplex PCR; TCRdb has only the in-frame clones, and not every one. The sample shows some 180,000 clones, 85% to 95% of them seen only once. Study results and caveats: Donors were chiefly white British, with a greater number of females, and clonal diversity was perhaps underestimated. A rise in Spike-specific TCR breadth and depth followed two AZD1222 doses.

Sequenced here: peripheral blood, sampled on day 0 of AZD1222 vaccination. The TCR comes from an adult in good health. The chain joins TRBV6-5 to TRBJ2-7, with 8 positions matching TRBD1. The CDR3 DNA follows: TGTGCCAGCACAGAGGGGACAGGTCTTTATCAGCAGTACTTC. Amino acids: CASTEGTGLYQQYF.